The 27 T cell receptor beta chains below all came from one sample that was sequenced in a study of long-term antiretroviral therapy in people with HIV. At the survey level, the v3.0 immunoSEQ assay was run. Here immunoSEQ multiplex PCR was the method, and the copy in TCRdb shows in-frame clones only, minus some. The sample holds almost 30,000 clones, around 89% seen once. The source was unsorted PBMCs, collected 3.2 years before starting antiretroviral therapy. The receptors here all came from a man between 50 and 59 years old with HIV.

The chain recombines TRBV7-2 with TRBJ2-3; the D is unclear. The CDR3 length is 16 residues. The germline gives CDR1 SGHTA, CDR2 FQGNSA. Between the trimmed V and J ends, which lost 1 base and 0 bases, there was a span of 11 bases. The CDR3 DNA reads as TGTGCCAGCAGCTTAGTTCAGACTTCTAGCACAGATACGCAGTATTTT. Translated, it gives CASSLVQTSSTDTQYF. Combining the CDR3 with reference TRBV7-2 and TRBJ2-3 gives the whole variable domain GAGVSQSPSNKVTEKGKDVELRCDPISGHTALYWYRQSLGQGLEFLIYFQGNSAPDKSGLPSDRFSAERTGGSVSTLTIQRTQQEDSAVYLCASSLVQTSSTDTQYFGPGTRLTVL.

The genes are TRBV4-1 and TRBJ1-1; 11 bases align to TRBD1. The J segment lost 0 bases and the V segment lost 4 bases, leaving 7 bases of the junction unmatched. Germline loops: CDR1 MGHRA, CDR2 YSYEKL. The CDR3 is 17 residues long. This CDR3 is CASSRGTGGTLNTEAFF. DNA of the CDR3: TGCGCCAGCAGCCGGGGGACAGGGGGGACTTTGAACACTGAAGCTTTCTTT.

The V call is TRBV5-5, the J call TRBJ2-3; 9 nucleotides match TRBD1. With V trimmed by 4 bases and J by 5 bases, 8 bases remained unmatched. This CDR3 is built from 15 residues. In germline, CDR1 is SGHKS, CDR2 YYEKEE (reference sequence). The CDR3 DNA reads TGTGCCAGCAGCCAACAACAGGGGGCCGGAGATACGCAGTATTTT. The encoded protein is CASSQQQGAGDTQYF.

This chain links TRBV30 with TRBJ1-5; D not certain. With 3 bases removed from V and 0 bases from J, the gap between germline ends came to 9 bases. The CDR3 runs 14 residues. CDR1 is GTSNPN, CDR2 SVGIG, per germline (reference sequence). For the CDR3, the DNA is TGTGCCTGGAGCACAGAGAATAGCAATCAGCCCCAGCATTTT. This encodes CAWSTENSNQPQHF.

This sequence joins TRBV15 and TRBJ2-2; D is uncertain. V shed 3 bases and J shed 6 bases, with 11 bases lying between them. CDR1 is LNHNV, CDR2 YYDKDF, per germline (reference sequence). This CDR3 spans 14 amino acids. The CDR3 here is CATSRGRVSGELFF. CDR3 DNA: TGTGCCACCAGCAGGGGTAGGGTATCCGGGGAGCTGTTTTTT.

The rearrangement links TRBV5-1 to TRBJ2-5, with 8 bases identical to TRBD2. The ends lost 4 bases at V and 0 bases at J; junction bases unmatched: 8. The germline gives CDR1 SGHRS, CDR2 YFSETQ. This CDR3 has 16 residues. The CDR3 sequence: CASSQGVAGYQETQYF. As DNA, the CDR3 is TGCGCCAGCAGCCAAGGGGTAGCGGGGTACCAAGAGACCCAGTACTTC.

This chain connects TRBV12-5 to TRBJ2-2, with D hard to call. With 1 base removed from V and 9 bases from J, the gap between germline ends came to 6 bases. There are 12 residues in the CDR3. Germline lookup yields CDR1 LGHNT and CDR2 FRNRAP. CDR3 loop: CASGLDTRELFF. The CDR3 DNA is TGTGCTAGTGGTTTGGATACCAGGGAGCTGTTTTTT.

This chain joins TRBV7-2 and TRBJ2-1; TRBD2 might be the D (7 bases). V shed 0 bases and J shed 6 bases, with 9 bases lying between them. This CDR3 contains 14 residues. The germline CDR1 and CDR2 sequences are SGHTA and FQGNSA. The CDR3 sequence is CASSLAAGANEQFF. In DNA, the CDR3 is TGTGCCAGCAGCTTAGCTGCGGGGGCCAATGAGCAGTTCTTC. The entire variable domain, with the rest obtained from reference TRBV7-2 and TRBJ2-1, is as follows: GAGVSQSPSNKVTEKGKDVELRCDPISGHTALYWYRQSLGQGLEFLIYFQGNSAPDKSGLPSDRFSAERTGGSVSTLTIQRTQQEDSAVYLCASSLAAGANEQFFGPGTRLTVL.

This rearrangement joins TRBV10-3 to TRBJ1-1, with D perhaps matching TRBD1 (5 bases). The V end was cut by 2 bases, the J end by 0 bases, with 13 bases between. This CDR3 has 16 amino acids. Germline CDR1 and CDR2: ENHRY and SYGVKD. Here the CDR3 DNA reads TGTGCCATCAGTGAGATCCAGGGCCTTATGAACACTGAAGCTTTCTTT. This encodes CAISEIQGLMNTEAFF.

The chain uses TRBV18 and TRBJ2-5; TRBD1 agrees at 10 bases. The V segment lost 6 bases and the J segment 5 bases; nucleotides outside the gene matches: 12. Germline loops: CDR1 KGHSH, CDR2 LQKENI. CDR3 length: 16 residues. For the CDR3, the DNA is TGTGCCAGCTCGCCTCGGTGGGACAGGGGAGGCGAGACCCAGTACTTC. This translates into CASSPRWDRGGETQYF.

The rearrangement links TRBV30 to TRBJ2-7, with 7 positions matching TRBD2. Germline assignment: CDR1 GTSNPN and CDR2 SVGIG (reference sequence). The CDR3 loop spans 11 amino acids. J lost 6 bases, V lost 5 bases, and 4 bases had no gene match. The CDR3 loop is CAWGWGGEQYF. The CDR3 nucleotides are TGTGCCTGGGGTTGGGGGGGCGAGCAGTACTTC.

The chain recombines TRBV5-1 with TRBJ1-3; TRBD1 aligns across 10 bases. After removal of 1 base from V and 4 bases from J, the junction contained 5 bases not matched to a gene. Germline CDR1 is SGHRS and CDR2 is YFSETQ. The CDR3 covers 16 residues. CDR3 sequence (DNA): TGCGCCAGCAGCTTGTGGGGACAGGGGCCGGGAAACACCATATATTTT. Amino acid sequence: CASSLWGQGPGNTIYF.

The CDR3 sequence: CASSLVSGTGSYEQYF. CDR3 bases: TGTGCCAGCAGCTTGGTATCCGGGACAGGGTCCTACGAGCAGTACTTC. J is TRBJ2-7 and V is TRBV5-4; 9 positions agree with TRBD1. This CDR3 has 16 residues. V lost 0 bases and J lost 1; bases outside the gene matches: 5. Per germline, CDR1 SGHNT and CDR2 YYREEE (reference sequence).

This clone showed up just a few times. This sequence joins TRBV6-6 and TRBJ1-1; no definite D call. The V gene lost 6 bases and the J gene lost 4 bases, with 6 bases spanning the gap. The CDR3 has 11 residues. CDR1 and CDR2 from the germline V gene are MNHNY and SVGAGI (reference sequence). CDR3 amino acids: CASSPLTEAFF. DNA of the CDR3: TGTGCCAGCAGCCCCCTCACTGAAGCTTTCTTT.

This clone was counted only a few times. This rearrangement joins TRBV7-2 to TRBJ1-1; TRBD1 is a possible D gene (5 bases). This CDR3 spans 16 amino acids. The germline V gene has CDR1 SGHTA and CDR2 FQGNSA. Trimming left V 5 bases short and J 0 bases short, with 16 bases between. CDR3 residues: CASSPGTLGMNTEAFF. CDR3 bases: TGTGCCAGCAGCCCAGGGACTCTGGGAATGAACACTGAAGCTTTCTTT.

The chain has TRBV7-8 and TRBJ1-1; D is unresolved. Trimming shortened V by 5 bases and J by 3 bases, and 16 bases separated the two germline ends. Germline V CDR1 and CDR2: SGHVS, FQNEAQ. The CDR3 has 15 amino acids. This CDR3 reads CASSPRATRDTEAFF. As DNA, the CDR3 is TGTGCCAGCAGCCCTCGGGCCACTAGGGACACTGAAGCTTTCTTT.

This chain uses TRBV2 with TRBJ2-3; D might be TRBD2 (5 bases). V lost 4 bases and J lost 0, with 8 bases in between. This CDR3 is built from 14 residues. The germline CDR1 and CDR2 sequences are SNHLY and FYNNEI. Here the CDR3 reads CASSGTSSTDTQYF. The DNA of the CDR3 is TGTGCCAGCAGTGGGACTTCTAGCACAGATACGCAGTATTTT.

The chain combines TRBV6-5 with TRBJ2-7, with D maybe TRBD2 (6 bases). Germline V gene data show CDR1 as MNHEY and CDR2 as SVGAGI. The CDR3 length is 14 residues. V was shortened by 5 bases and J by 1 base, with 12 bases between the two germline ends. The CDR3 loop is CASSRTGGSYEQYF. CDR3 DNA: TGTGCCAGCAGTAGGACCGGGGGTTCCTACGAGCAGTACTTC.

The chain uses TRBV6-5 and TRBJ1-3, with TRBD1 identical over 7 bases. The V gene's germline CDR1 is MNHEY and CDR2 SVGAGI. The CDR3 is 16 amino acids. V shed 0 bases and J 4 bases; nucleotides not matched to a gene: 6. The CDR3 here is CASSYSDRVGGNTIYF. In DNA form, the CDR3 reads TGTGCCAGCAGTTACTCAGACAGGGTTGGAGGAAACACCATATATTTT.

The CDR3 sequence is CASSVGRNTEAFF. CDR3 DNA: TGTGCCAGCAGCGTAGGCAGAAACACTGAAGCTTTCTTT. This chain connects TRBV9 to TRBJ1-1, with D unclear. The CDR3 spans 13 residues. Germline V lookup: CDR1 SGDLS, CDR2 YYNGEE. Between the trimmed V and J ends, which lost 0 bases and 2 bases, there was a span of 5 bases.

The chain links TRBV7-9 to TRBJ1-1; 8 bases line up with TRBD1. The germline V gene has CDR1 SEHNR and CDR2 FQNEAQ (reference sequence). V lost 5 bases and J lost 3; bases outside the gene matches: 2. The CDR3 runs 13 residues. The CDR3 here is CASSKQGDTEAFF. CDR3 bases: TGTGCCAGCAGCAAACAGGGGGACACTGAAGCTTTCTTT.

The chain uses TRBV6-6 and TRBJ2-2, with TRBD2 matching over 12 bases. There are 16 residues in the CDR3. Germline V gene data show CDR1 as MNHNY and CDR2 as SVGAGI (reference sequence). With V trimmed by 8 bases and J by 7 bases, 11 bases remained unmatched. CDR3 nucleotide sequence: TGTGCCAGCCGCCTGACTAGCGGGAGCGGCGGCGGGGAGCTGTTTTTT. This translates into CASRLTSGSGGGELFF.

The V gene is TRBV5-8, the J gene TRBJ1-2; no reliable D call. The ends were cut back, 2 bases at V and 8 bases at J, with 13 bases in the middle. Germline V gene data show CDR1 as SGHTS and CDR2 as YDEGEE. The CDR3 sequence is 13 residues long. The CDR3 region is CASSFLRVGGYTF. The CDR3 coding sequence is TGTGCCAGCAGCTTTTTGAGGGTTGGGGGCTACACCTTC. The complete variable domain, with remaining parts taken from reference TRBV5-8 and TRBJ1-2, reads EAGVTQSPTHLIKTRGQQATLRCSPISGHTSVYWYQQALGLGLQFLLWYDEGEERNRGNFPPRFSGRQFPNYSSELNVNALELEDSALYLCASSFLRVGGYTFGSGTRLTVV.

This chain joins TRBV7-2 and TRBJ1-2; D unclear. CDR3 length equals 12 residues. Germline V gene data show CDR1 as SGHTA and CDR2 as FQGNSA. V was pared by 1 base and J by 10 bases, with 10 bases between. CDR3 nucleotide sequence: TGTGCCAGCAGCTTAGGACCAGGAGCCTACACCTTC. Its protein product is CASSLGPGAYTF. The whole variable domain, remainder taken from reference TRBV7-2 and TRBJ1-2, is GAGVSQSPSNKVTEKGKDVELRCDPISGHTALYWYRQSLGQGLEFLIYFQGNSAPDKSGLPSDRFSAERTGGSVSTLTIQRTQQEDSAVYLCASSLGPGAYTFGSGTRLTVV.

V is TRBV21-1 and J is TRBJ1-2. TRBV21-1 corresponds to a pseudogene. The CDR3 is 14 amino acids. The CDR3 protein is CASSKEEDFLFYTF. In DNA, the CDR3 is TGTGCCAGCAGCAAAGAAGAGGACTTCCTTTTCTACACCTTC.

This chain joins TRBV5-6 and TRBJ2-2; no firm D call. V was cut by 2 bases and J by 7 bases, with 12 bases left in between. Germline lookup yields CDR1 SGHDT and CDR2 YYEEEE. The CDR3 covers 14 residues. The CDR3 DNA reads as TGTGCCAGCAGCTTTCCCACAGCCGGCGGGGAGCTGTTTTTT. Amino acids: CASSFPTAGGELFF.

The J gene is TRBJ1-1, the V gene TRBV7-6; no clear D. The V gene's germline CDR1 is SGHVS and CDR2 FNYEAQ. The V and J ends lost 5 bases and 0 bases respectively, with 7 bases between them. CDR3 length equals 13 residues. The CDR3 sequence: CASSQDLNTEAFF. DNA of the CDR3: TGTGCCAGCAGCCAGGACCTGAACACTGAAGCTTTCTTT.